This T cell receptor (beta chain) was captured by sequencing in a study of blood T cells in healthy people across ages. Study-wide findings and caveats: The diversity estimates, figures obtained from one million T cells, were considered underestimates.

Next came a second PCR, run for roughly 7 to 12 cycles, which used a sample-barcoded 5' primer along with a J-beta primer mix. Researchers report that a template-switch adaptor with 12 random nucleotides tagged each cDNA molecule. Sequencing of every sample gave 3 million or more CDR3-containing paired-end reads. Using its own MiXCR run on the 5' RACE reads, TCRdb lists one record per CDR3 protein. The sample has about 1.5 million distinct CDR3 sequences, around 42% seen once. The junction had 5 bases not matched to a gene; V was cut back by 1 base and J by 3 bases. The CDR3 has 16 amino acids. Germline CDR1 SGHAT, CDR2 FQNNGV. This clonotype was counted only a few times. As yet, its antigen is unknown.

The J gene is TRBJ2-1, the V gene TRBV11-2; 8 bases line up with TRBD2. The sequence was obtained from a woman between 18 and 29 years old in good health. Source material: blood. The CDR3 region is CASSLGPAGVYNEQFF. CDR3 nucleotides: TGTGCCAGCAGCTTAGGGCCAGCGGGGGTCTACAATGAGCAGTTCTTC.